Sequencing of this T cell receptor (beta chain) was carried out in a study of CD8 T cells in Susac syndrome. Study findings and constraints: TCR sequencing and HLA analysis covered a relatively small number of individuals.

The sequenced target, TCR beta, came from blood CD8+ and CD4+ T cells. When the RNA was reverse transcribed, random hexamers were used with an input of about 0.45 to 1 ug. The immunoSEQ assay covered 54 Vbeta and 13 Jbeta segments for CDR3. A single record per CDR3 protein comes from TCRdb applying MiXCR to the immunoSEQ multiplex PCR reads. The sample records about 130,000 distinct CDR3 sequences, approximately 90% being singletons. Worth noting for this clonotype: Its antigen is not known.

V was pared by 0 bases and J by 6 bases, with 17 bases between. The CDR3 consists of 16 residues. Germline lookup yields CDR1 LNHDA and CDR2 SQIVND (reference sequence). The chain recombines TRBV19 with TRBJ1-1; D remains ambiguous. Sequenced: CD8+ T cells from PBMCs. The sequence came from a human donor with multiple sclerosis. CDR3: CASSIDLEGDVPEAFF. The CDR3, as DNA: TGTGCCAGTAGTATAGATCTTGAAGGTGATGTCCCTGAAGCTTTCTTT.